This T cell receptor beta chain is from a study of T cells in Graves' hyperthyroidism and ophthalmopathy. This clonotype turned up a few times. Its antigen is undetermined. Any patient presenting with uncontrolled infection, other autoimmune disease, pregnancy or lactation was left out. Orbital computed tomography, thyroid ultrasound, serum thyroxine and TRAb, and clinical symptoms together informed the diagnoses. Study results and caveats: Ophthalmopathy was separated from stable hyperthyroidism by a 13 V-J model. Also found in blood were most expanded thyroid clonotypes above 0.001.

Amplified TCR beta CDR3 regions came from RNA transcripts. In the first-round RT-PCR of the TCR CDR3, the HTBI primer set was used. TCRdb analysed the multiplex PCR reads with MiXCR anew, one entry per CDR3 protein. This table holds 480,000 or so distinct CDR3 sequences, over 45% found once. Germline CDR1 reads LNHNV; CDR2 reads YYDKDF (reference sequence). The CDR3 runs 17 residues. Trimming took 1 base from V and 2 from J; bases not matched to a gene: 7. The clonotype originates from an adult woman with Graves' disease, either hyperthyroidism or ophthalmopathy (not recorded which). Input material: peripheral blood or thyroid tissue (not recorded which). The chain recombines TRBV15 with TRBJ1-3; 8 nucleotides agree with TRBD1. The CDR3 DNA reads as TGTGCCACCAGCAGAGGGGGGACAGGATCGACTGGAAACACCATATATTTT. Encoded protein: CATSRGGTGSTGNTIYF.